The clone carrying this T cell receptor beta chain was seen a few times. MiXCR was run by TCRdb on the 5' RACE reads, yielding one entry per CDR3 protein. The table has 510,000 or so distinct CDR3 sequences, around 21% seen once. This entry comes from a study of T cells after yellow fever vaccination. Deletions cut 6 bases from V and 6 bases from J, with 18 bases between. There are 15 residues in the CDR3. Material: PBMCs, obtained 15 days after the yellow fever booster vaccination. This sequence was found in a young man who received the YFV17D yellow fever vaccine. This sequence joins TRBV12-3 or TRBV12-4 and TRBJ2-1; D not certain. The CDR3 spells CASSPSTGTGNEQFF. DNA of the CDR3: TGTGCCAGCAGCCCCTCCACCGGTACGGGCAATGAGCAGTTCTTC.